This TCR beta chain was obtained from a study of T cells in Graves' hyperthyroidism and ophthalmopathy. RNA transcripts served as the template for amplifying TCR beta CDR3 regions. During a first-round RT-PCR of the TCR CDR3, the HTBI primer set was used. TCRdb itself ran the multiplex PCR reads through MiXCR, one entry per CDR3 protein. The data show about 270,000 distinct CDR3 sequences, 13% to 15% seen once. V shed 5 bases and J 5 bases; nucleotides not matched to a gene: 5. Germline V gives CDR1 MDHEN, CDR2 SYDVKM. The CDR3 totals 15 residues. Study conclusions and caveats: Stable hyperthyroidism was separated from ophthalmopathy by a model based on 13 V-J features.

This clonotype was seen many times. The antigen remains undetermined. The receptor's source is a woman aged 50 to 60 with Graves' hyperthyroidism that later progressed to Graves' ophthalmopathy. This rearrangement joins TRBV28 to TRBJ2-2; 10 positions match TRBD1. The sample comprised blood. The DNA of the CDR3 is TGTGCCAGCAGTCAGGGACAGGGGACTACCGGGGAGCTGTTTTTT. Its translation is CASSQGQGTTGELFF.